The entry below describes one T cell receptor (beta chain). Deletions cut 4 bases from V and 6 bases from J, with 12 bases between. CDR3 length equals 13 residues. CDR1 is SNHLY, CDR2 FYNNEI, per germline. These data originate in a study of T cell responses to AZD1222 COVID-19 vaccine. The data were produced by immunoSEQ multiplex PCR, yet TCRdb's version contains in-frame clones alone and is incomplete. The table includes about 140,000 clones, 93% detected once. The specimen comprised peripheral blood, sampled on day 0 of MenACWY control vaccination. The V gene is TRBV2, the J gene TRBJ1-2; D remains ambiguous. This sequence was found in an adult in good health. As DNA, the CDR3 is TGTGCCAGCAGTGGGCGCCTACGGAATGGCTACACCTTC. Amino acids: CASSGRLRNGYTF.